This is a list of T cell receptor beta chains from one sample in a study of cytomegalovirus exposure and HLA in healthy donors. Some clones are missing from TCRdb's copy, which holds only in-frame ones; the method was immunoSEQ multiplex PCR. The sample lists 150,000 to 200,000 clones; about 88% were seen once. Sequenced: PBMCs. These receptors came from a young man in good health and CMV-seronegative. Each CDR3 is given with its conserved first and last residue.

v_gene	j_gene	CDR3aa
TRBV2	TRBJ1-4	CASSGWQTGGHEKLFF
TRBV7-9	TRBJ2-3	CASSSTIGRGLSTDTQYF
TRBV6-1	TRBJ2-1	CASSEQDMAYNEQFF
TRBV7-6	TRBJ2-3	CASSLEGAPDTQYF
TRBV28	TRBJ1-5	CASRGQGSNQPQHF
TRBV12-5	TRBJ1-2	CASGSTGGNYGYTF
TRBV6-1	TRBJ1-6	CASSEAVSGPSSPLHF
TRBV2	TRBJ2-3	CASSDTSGDTQYF
TRBV4-3	TRBJ2-3	CASSQTSGSGDTQYF
TRBV27	TRBJ2-7	CASSLVSRGDYEQYF
TRBV7-9	TRBJ1-2	CASSPVTWGQGRDGYTF
TRBV28	TRBJ1-5	CANGDRSNQPQHF
TRBV10-3	TRBJ1-1	CAISAGGWATGANEAFF
TRBV27	TRBJ1-2	CASTPFIAGHYGYTF
TRBV5-1	TRBJ1-6	CASSTSEGGYVGYSPLHF
TRBV14	TRBJ1-1	CASSPGTRAEAFF
TRBV10-1	TRBJ2-1	CASRGGAYNEQFF
TRBV5-6	TRBJ2-7	CASSLQGDEQYF
TRBV5-1	TRBJ2-7	CASSLLGRAYEQYF
TRBV14	TRBJ1-3	CASSLPGVPTAGNTIYF
TRBV5-1	TRBJ1-1	CASRMDRGAEAFF
TRBV6-5	TRBJ2-7	CASSYKQGSSYEQYF
TRBV5-6	TRBJ1-5	CASSLASRETQPQHF
TRBV18	TRBJ1-1	CASSPRSQGTEAFF
TRBV6-5	TRBJ2-7	CASSYPTGEQYF
TRBV5-6	TRBJ1-5	CASRRGQSGNQPQHF
TRBV10-2	TRBJ1-2	CASSEEMNSYGYTF
TRBV19	TRBJ2-2	CASSIPRGWFSGTGELFF
TRBV19	TRBJ2-7	CASSPGNYRPTYEQYF
TRBV5-6	TRBJ1-3	CAIPRQHRRSGNTIYF
TRBV19	TRBJ2-1	CASSISGRADEQFF
TRBV5-1	TRBJ2-7	CASSLKGLADSYEQYF
TRBV5-1	TRBJ1-2	CASSLDSGSYGYTF
TRBV7-6	TRBJ2-7	CASSSSPGRNYEQYF
TRBV10-3	TRBJ2-5	CATRRGLAGVSQETQYF
TRBV5-1	TRBJ1-1	CASSPYGVGGGTEAFF
TRBV27	TRBJ1-4	CASSLEATGGTTNEKLFF
TRBV28	TRBJ1-2	CASSSGQGGRPTF
TRBV5-1	TRBJ1-2	CASSGTNANYGYTF
TRBV5-6	TRBJ1-6	CASSSTGSSYNSPLHF
TRBV5-6	TRBJ1-1	CASSYRQGSAEAFF
TRBV28	TRBJ1-1	CASSPRGRTEAFF